The sample holds a few counts of the clone carrying this T cell receptor (beta chain). A sample-barcoded 5' primer and a J-beta primer mix were used in a second PCR of about 7 to 12 cycles. TCRdb called the 5' RACE reads again in MiXCR, with one record for every CDR3 protein. The table lists 1.5 million to 2 million distinct CDR3 sequences, roughly 30% of them singletons. V was pared by 1 base and J by 1 base, with 11 bases between. The CDR3 is made up of 15 amino acids. Germline CDR1 and CDR2: SGHTA and FQGTGA. The sample belongs to a study of blood T cells in healthy people across ages. Sequencing used blood. The sequence was obtained from a woman aged 25 to 39 in good health. The genes are TRBV7-3 and TRBJ2-7; maybe TRBD1 (5 bases). This CDR3 reads CASSLITTGSYEQYF. CDR3 DNA sequence: TGTGCCAGCAGCTTAATTACTACAGGATCCTACGAGCAGTACTTC.